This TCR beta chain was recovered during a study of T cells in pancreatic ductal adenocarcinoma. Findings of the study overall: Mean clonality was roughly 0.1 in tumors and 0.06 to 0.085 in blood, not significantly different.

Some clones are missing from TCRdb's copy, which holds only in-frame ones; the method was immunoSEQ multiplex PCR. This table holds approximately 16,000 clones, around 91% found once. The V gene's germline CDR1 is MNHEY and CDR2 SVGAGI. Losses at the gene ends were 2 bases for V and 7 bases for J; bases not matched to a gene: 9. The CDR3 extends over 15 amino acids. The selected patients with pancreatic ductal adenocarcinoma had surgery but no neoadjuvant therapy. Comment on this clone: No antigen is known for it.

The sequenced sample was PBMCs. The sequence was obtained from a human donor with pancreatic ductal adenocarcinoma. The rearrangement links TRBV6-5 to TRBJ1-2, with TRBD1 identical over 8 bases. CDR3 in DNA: TGTGCCAGCAGTTACGATTCCGCAGGGGGCAGTGGCTACACCTTC. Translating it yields CASSYDSAGGSGYTF.